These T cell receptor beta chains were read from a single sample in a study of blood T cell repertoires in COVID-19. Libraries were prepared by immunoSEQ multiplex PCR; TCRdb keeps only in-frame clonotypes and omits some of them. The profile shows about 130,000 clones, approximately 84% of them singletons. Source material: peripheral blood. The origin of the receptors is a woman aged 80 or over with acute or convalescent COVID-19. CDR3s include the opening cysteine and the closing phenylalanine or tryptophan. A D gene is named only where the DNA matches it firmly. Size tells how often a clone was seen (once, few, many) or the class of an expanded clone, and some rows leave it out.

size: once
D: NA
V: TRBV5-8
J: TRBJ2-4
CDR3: CASSFTPMTSRGYIQYF
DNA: TGTGCCAGCAGCTTCACTCCAATGACTAGTCGCGGATACATTCAGTACTTC

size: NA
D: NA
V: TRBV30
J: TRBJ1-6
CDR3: CAVAGDNNSPLHF
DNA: TGTGCCGTCGCAGGGGATAATAATTCACCCCTCCACTTT

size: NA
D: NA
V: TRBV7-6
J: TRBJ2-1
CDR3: CASSLLSGTYNEQFF
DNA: TGTGCCAGCAGCTTACTTAGCGGAACCTACAATGAGCAGTTCTTC

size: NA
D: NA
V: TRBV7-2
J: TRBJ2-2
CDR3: CASSLAGRANTGELFF
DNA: TGTGCCAGCAGCTTAGCGGGCAGAGCGAACACCGGGGAGCTGTTTTTT

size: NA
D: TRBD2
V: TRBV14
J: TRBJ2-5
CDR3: CASSPGGGVGETQYF
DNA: TGTGCCAGCAGCCCCGGGGGGGGCGTAGGAGAGACCCAGTACTTC

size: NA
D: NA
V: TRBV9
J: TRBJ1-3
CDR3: CASSAAGAGNTIYF
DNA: TGTGCCAGCAGCGCCGCAGGCGCTGGAAACACCATATATTTT

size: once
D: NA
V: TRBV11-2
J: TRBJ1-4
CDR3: CASSLVPGGGSEKLFF
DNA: TGTGCCAGCAGCTTAGTTCCGGGGGGTGGCAGCGAAAAACTGTTTTTT

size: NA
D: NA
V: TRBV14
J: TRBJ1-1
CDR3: CASSPRGQPEAFF
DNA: TGTGCCAGCAGCCCCCGCGGACAACCTGAAGCTTTCTTT

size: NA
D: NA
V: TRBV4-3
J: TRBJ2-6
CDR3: CASSQDSGVSGANVLTF
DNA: TGCGCCAGCAGCCAAGATTCGGGAGTATCTGGGGCCAACGTCCTGACTTTC

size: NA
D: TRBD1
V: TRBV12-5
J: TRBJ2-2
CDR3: CASAGTGWNTGELFF
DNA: TGTGCTAGTGCGGGGACAGGGTGGAACACCGGGGAGCTGTTTTTT

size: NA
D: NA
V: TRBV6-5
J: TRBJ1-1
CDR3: CASSYSAGTEAFF
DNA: TGTGCCAGCAGTTACTCAGCAGGGACTGAAGCTTTCTTT

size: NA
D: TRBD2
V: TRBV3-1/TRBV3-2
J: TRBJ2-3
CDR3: CASSQGGTSGRDTQYF
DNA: TGTGCCAGCAGCCAAGGCGGGACTAGCGGAAGAGATACGCAGTATTTT

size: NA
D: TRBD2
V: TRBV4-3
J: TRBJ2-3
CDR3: CASSQDLRAGGRTDTQYF
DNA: TGCGCCAGCAGCCAAGATCTTCGGGCGGGGGGCCGCACAGATACGCAGTATTTT

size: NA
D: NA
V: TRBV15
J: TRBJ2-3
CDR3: CATSREFLVTDTQYF
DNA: TGTGCCACCAGCAGAGAGTTCCTAGTTACAGATACGCAGTATTTT

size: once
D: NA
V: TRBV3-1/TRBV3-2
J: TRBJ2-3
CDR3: CASSQDSSSTDTQYF
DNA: TGTGCCAGCAGCCAAGATTCCTCTAGCACAGATACGCAGTATTTT

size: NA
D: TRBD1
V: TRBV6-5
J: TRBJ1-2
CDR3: CASSYGPGGFNYGYTF
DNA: TGTGCCAGCAGTTATGGTCCAGGGGGCTTTAACTATGGCTACACCTTC

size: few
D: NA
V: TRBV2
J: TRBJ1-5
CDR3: CASSEYRDSNQPQHF
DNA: TGTGCCAGCAGTGAGTACAGGGATAGCAATCAGCCCCAGCATTTT

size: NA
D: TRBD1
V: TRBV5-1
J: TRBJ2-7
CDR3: CASSWGITGESYEQYF
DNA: TGCGCCAGCAGCTGGGGCATAACAGGGGAATCCTACGAGCAGTACTTC

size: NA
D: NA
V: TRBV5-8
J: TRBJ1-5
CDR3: CASSLEQGRHQPQHF
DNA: TGTGCCAGCAGCTTGGAACAGGGTAGGCATCAGCCCCAGCATTTT

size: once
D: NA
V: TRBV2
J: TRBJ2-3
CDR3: CASSDSRQGGPDTQYF
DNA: TGTGCCAGCAGTGACAGTCGACAGGGAGGCCCAGATACGCAGTATTTT

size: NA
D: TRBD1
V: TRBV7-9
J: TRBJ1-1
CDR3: CASSLDGTVNTEAFF
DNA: TGTGCCAGCAGCTTAGATGGGACAGTAAACACTGAAGCTTTCTTT

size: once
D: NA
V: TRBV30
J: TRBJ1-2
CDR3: CAWSVTGTGYTF
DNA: TGTGCCTGGAGTGTAACTGGTACCGGCTACACCTTC

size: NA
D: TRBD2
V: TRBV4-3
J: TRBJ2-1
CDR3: CASSQDARQGGGDEQFF
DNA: TGCGCCAGCAGCCAAGATGCGAGGCAGGGCGGGGGGGATGAGCAGTTCTTC

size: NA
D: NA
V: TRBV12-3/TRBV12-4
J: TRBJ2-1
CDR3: CASSLPGAEQFF
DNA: TGTGCCAGCAGTTTGCCGGGAGCTGAGCAGTTCTTC

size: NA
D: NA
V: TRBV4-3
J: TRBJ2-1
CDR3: CASSQGHNAYNEQFF
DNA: TGCGCCAGCAGCCAAGGACATAACGCCTACAATGAGCAGTTCTTC

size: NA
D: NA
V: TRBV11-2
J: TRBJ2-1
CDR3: CASSLVPGPNEQFF
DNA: TGTGCCAGCAGCTTAGTTCCAGGGCCCAATGAGCAGTTCTTC

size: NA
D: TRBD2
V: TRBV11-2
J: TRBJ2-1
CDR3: CASSLAGGPGEQFF
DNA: TGTGCCAGCAGCTTAGCGGGAGGGCCCGGTGAGCAGTTCTTC

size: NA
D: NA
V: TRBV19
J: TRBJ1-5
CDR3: CASSISPYQPQHF
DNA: TGTGCCAGTAGTATCTCCCCCTACCAGCCCCAGCATTTT

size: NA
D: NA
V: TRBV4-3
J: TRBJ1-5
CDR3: CASSRRLDSNQPQHF
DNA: TGCGCCAGCAGCCGGCGACTGGATAGCAATCAGCCCCAGCATTTT